This T cell receptor beta chain was obtained from a study of T cell responses to AZD1222 COVID-19 vaccine. Study-level information: Pooling of second doses given at about 4 or about 12 weeks was done. Regarding the study as a whole: CD4 TCRs covered the whole spike, strongest at regions 160-218 and 743-854. Baseline antibody screening turned up just a handful of seropositive AZD1222 recipients. Close to half of spike-specific TCRs reportedly recognize unmutated variant regions.

The method was immunoSEQ multiplex PCR; TCRdb's version includes in-frame clones alone and lacks a portion of them. The sample shows about 120,000 clones, under 85% of them seen only once. V was cut by 3 bases and J by 10 bases, with 14 bases left in between. CDR1 is SGDLS, CDR2 YYNGEE, per germline. The CDR3 totals 13 residues. About this clone: Its matching antigen is unknown.

The chain joins TRBV9 to TRBJ2-1, with D uncertain. This receptor was taken from an adult in good health. The sample consisted of peripheral blood, taken on day 0 of AZD1222 vaccination. DNA of the CDR3: TGTGCCAGCAGCGCAGAAAGAGAAGGGGAGCAGTTCTTC. It codes for CASSAEREGEQFF.